One sample yielded the 9 T cell receptor beta chains listed below, sequenced in a study of T cells after yellow fever vaccination. TCRdb reanalysed the 5' RACE reads using MiXCR and keeps one entry per CDR3 protein. The table has hundreds of thousands of distinct CDR3 sequences, approximately 4% seen once. The sample consisted of PBMCs, taken 5 days after the yellow fever booster vaccination. The receptors derive from a man aged 18-30 years who received the YFV17D yellow fever vaccine.

This clonotype was found a few times. This chain uses TRBV4-2 with TRBJ1-4, with D perhaps TRBD1 (5 bases). Trimming cost V 1 base and J 8 bases, with 11 bases left between them. The CDR3 has 14 amino acids. Germline lookup yields CDR1 LGHNA and CDR2 YNFKEQ. CDR3 sequence: CASSQGGDEEKLFF. The CDR3 DNA sequence: TGTGCCAGCAGCCAAGGGGGGGATGAAGAAAAACTGTTTTTT.

This clonotype was detected only a few times. This chain links TRBV11-2 with TRBJ2-7; 7 positions agree with TRBD1. Unmatched junction bases numbered 16, after V lost 4 bases and J lost 7 bases. This CDR3 spans 16 amino acids. CDR1 and CDR2 from the germline V gene are SGHAT and FQNNGV. The CDR3 DNA is TGTGCCAGCAGCTCGCCGGGCGAGGGGGCGATGGGAGAGCAGTACTTC. This gives the protein CASSSPGEGAMGEQYF.

The rearrangement links TRBV27 to TRBJ2-7; 7 bases fit TRBD2. The CDR3 has 15 residues. Germline V gives CDR1 MNHEY, CDR2 SMNVEV (reference sequence). Unmatched junction bases numbered 8, after V lost 5 bases and J lost 1 base. Here the CDR3 reads CASSPIAGYSYEQYF. CDR3 DNA: TGTGCCAGCAGTCCCATAGCGGGTTATTCCTACGAGCAGTACTTC.

The V gene is TRBV24-1, the J gene TRBJ2-1; tentatively, D is TRBD2 (5 bases). The CDR3 consists of 16 residues. V was pared by 0 bases and J by 2 bases, with 10 bases between. Per germline, CDR1 KGHDR and CDR2 SFDVKD. For the CDR3, the DNA is TGTGCCACCAGTGATTTGAGCGGTCAGACCTACAATGAGCAGTTCTTC. Its protein is CATSDLSGQTYNEQFF.

This chain links TRBV10-3 with TRBJ2-5, with TRBD1 identical over 9 bases. Per the germline V gene, CDR1 is ENHRY and CDR2 is SYGVKD. With V trimmed by 2 bases and J by 3 bases, 7 bases remained unmatched. The CDR3 runs 16 residues. The chain's CDR3 is CAISEPNRGPKETQYF. CDR3 in DNA: TGTGCCATCAGTGAGCCGAACAGGGGGCCGAAAGAGACCCAGTACTTC.

The chain uses TRBV10-3 and TRBJ2-7; D gene unclear. Germline CDR1 ENHRY, CDR2 SYGVKD. V lost 4 bases, J lost 3 bases, and 10 bases lay in between. CDR3 length: 13 amino acids. CDR3 loop: CAISAQNNYEQYV. The CDR3 nucleotides read TGTGCCATCAGTGCCCAGAATAACTACGAGCAGTACGTC.

The V and J genes are TRBV4-3 and TRBJ1-2, with TRBD1 as a possible D gene (5 bases). V lost 4 bases and J 7 bases, leaving 16 bases between the germline ends. There are 14 residues in the CDR3. Germline CDR1 reads LGHNA; CDR2 reads YSLEER. CDR3 amino acids: CASSLGEGAAGYTF. As DNA, the CDR3 is TGCGCCAGCAGCCTCGGGGAAGGGGCTGCTGGCTACACCTTC.

The chain joins TRBV6-5 to TRBJ2-1, with TRBD1 matching 7 bases. CDR3 size: 15 residues. CDR1 MNHEY and CDR2 SVGAGI come from the germline V gene. Germline trimming cut 6 bases from V and 2 bases from J; bases unmatched to any gene: 7. The CDR3 DNA reads as TGTGCCAGCAGCCCGGGACAGATACCCTACAATGAGCAGTTCTTC. Residues: CASSPGQIPYNEQFF.

The V call is TRBV6-2 or TRBV6-3, the J call TRBJ2-2; tentatively, D is TRBD2 (5 bases). Per germline, CDR1 MNHEY and CDR2 SVGEGT. Trimming removed 4 bases from V and 4 bases from J, with 10 bases in between. The CDR3 is 14 residues long. CDR3 sequence reads: CASSSEGITGELFF. For the CDR3, the DNA is TGTGCCAGCAGTTCTGAGGGAATCACCGGGGAGCTGTTTTTT.